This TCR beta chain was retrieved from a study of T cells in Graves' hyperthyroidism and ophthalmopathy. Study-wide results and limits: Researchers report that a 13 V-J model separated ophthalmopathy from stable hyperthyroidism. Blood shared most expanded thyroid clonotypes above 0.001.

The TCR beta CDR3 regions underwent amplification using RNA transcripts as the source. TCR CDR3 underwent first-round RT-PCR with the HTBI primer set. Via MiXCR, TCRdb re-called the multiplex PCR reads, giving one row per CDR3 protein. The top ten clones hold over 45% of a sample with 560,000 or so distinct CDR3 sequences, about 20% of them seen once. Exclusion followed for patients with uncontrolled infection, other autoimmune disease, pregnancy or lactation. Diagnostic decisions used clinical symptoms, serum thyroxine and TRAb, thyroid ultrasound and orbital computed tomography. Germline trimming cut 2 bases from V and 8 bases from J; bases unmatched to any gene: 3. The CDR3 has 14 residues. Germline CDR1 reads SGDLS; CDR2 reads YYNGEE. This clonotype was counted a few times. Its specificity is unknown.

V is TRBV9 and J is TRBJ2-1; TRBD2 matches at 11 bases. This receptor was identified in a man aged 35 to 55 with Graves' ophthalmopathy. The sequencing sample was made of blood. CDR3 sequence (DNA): TGTGCCAGCAGCGTTAGCGGGAGGGTTGATGAGCAGTTCTTC. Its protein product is CASSVSGRVDEQFF.